The 20 T cell receptor beta chains presented below share a single source sample, sequenced in a study of T cell responses to AZD1222 COVID-19 vaccine. Sequencing was performed with immunoSEQ multiplex PCR; in TCRdb, only in-frame clones are kept and a portion is missing. The table records 200,000 to 300,000 clones, roughly 93% of them present only once. Sequences were derived from peripheral blood, sampled on day 0 of AZD1222 vaccination. The origin of the receptors is an adult in good health.

A single count supports this clone. This rearrangement joins TRBV7-8 to TRBJ2-1; 9 bases are a match to TRBD1. The germline gives CDR1 SGHVS, CDR2 FQNEAQ. After removal of 3 bases from V and 6 bases from J, the junction contained 3 bases not matched to a gene. There are 14 residues in the CDR3. The CDR3 DNA is TGTGCCAGCAGCTTGGGACAGGGTACCAATGAGCAGTTCTTC. This sequence encodes CASSLGQGTNEQFF.

The rearrangement links TRBV2 to TRBJ2-3, with D hard to call. Trimming shortened V by 3 bases and J by 7 bases, and 8 bases separated the two germline ends. This CDR3 is 12 amino acids long. Germline CDR1 SNHLY, CDR2 FYNNEI. CDR3 protein: CASSETTNTQYF. CDR3 bases: TGTGCCAGCAGTGAGACGACAAATACGCAGTATTTT.

The V and J genes are TRBV25-1 and TRBJ1-1; D is ambiguous. Trimming removed 1 base at V and 4 bases at J, with 19 bases between. CDR1 is MGHDK, CDR2 SYGVNS, per germline. The CDR3 loop spans 17 amino acids. Here the CDR3 reads CASSEWAPGLSGTEAFF. CDR3 in DNA: TGTGCCAGCAGTGAATGGGCCCCGGGCCTCTCAGGCACTGAAGCTTTCTTT.

The chain has TRBV5-5 and TRBJ2-7; D remains ambiguous. The length of the CDR3 is 12 residues. V lost 4 bases and J lost 3, with 8 bases in between. Germline V CDR1 and CDR2: SGHKS, YYEKEE (reference sequence). Written as DNA, the CDR3 is TGTGCCAGCAGCACGGACGGCTACGAGCAGTACTTC. Protein product: CASSTDGYEQYF.

The chain links TRBV18 to TRBJ1-6; D gene uncertain. CDR1 KGHSH and CDR2 LQKENI come from the germline V gene. V was trimmed by 1 base and J by 12 bases, leaving 10 bases between them. The CDR3 spans 13 residues. The CDR3 spells CASSPRMAQPLHF. The CDR3 region has the DNA TGTGCCAGCTCACCACGGATGGCACAACCCCTCCACTTT.

This clone was seen just once. The V call is TRBV21-1, the J call TRBJ2-5; TRBD1 reflects the table's D call only, with no check against the DNA. TRBV21-1 is deemed a pseudogene. This CDR3 comprises 14 residues. The CDR3 here is CASSKGRGLETQYF. CDR3 DNA: TGTGCCAGCAGCAAAGGAAGGGGGTTGGAGACCCAGTACTTC.

V usage is TRBV28 and J usage is TRBJ1-3; TRBD1 might be the D (5 bases). Trimming shortened V by 1 base and J by 0 bases, and 10 bases separated the two germline ends. The CDR3 spans 16 residues. The germline V gene has CDR1 MDHEN and CDR2 SYDVKM. The CDR3 nucleotides read TGTGCCAGCAGTTTATCAGGGACGATCTCTGGAAACACCATATATTTT. Encoded protein: CASSLSGTISGNTIYF.

The CDR3 DNA reads as TGTGCCAGCAGCTCCAATCAAGGTTACGAGCAGTACTTC. Encoded protein: CASSSNQGYEQYF. The rearrangement links TRBV6-6 to TRBJ2-7; D is unresolved. The ends were cut back, 6 bases at V and 4 bases at J, with 13 bases in the middle. CDR3 length: 13 residues. Germline V gene data show CDR1 as MNHNY and CDR2 as SVGAGI (reference sequence).

V usage is TRBV5-1 and J usage is TRBJ1-1, with unresolved D. The length of the CDR3 is 14 residues. V shed 3 bases and J shed 1 base, with 10 bases lying between them. Germline CDR1 is SGHRS and CDR2 is YFSETQ. Here the CDR3 reads CASSWQTENTEAFF. The DNA for the CDR3 is TGCGCCAGCAGCTGGCAAACAGAGAACACTGAAGCTTTCTTT.

The V and J genes are TRBV28 and TRBJ2-7; D might be TRBD1 or TRBD2, each matching 5 bases. Deletions cut 5 bases from V and 0 bases from J, with 11 bases between. The V gene's germline CDR1 is MDHEN and CDR2 SYDVKM. The CDR3 spans 14 residues. CDR3: CASSTRDGSYEQYF. CDR3 nucleotide sequence: TGTGCCAGCAGTACCCGGGACGGCTCCTACGAGCAGTACTTC.

V gene TRBV28 combines with J gene TRBJ2-1; no definite D call. This CDR3 spans 11 amino acids. Germline assignment: CDR1 MDHEN and CDR2 SYDVKM. Trimming shortened V by 6 bases and J by 4 bases, and 4 bases separated the two germline ends. CDR3 DNA: TGTGCCAGCAGCCGGTACAATGAGCAGTTCTTC. Its translation is CASSRYNEQFF.

The chain recombines TRBV7-8 with TRBJ1-3; 8 positions agree with TRBD1. The germline CDR1 and CDR2 sequences are SGHVS and FQNEAQ. This CDR3 has 18 amino acids. V trimming: 0 bases; J trimming: 3 bases; junction bases outside the gene matches: 10. The CDR3 loop reads CASSLARGTGIYGNTIYF. The DNA of the CDR3 is TGTGCCAGCAGCTTAGCAAGGGGGACAGGAATTTATGGAAACACCATATATTTT.

V is TRBV7-9 and J is TRBJ2-3; weak D call: TRBD1 (5 bases). V shed 5 bases and J shed 3 bases, with 15 bases lying between them. Per the germline V gene, CDR1 is SEHNR and CDR2 is FQNEAQ (reference sequence). The CDR3 covers 15 residues. CDR3 sequence: CASSAKGAGTDTQYF. For the CDR3, the DNA is TGTGCCAGCAGCGCTAAAGGGGCAGGGACAGATACGCAGTATTTT.

This rearrangement joins TRBV20-1 to TRBJ1-2, with TRBD1 as a possible D gene (5 bases). CDR3 size: 11 residues. Per the germline V gene, CDR1 is DFQATT and CDR2 is SNEGSKA (reference sequence). V shed 1 base and J shed 13 bases, with 13 bases lying between them. The CDR3 protein is CSARGYGGSTF. The CDR3 DNA reads as TGCAGTGCTAGAGGGTACGGGGGTTCCACCTTC.

V gene TRBV6-2 or TRBV6-3 combines with J gene TRBJ2-1, with 10 bases lining up with TRBD2. The CDR3 has 16 residues. V gave up 0 bases and J gave up 4 bases; unmatched junction bases: 3. Germline lookup yields CDR1 MNHEY and CDR2 SVGEGT. The CDR3 loop reads CASSYSTSGYYNEQFF. CDR3 nucleotide sequence: TGTGCCAGCAGTTACTCGACTAGCGGGTATTACAATGAGCAGTTCTTC.

The chain joins TRBV6-2 or TRBV6-3 to TRBJ1-2; D unclear. This CDR3 is built from 14 residues. Germline lookup yields CDR1 MNHEY and CDR2 SVGEGT. Trimming removed 2 bases at V and 4 bases at J, with 11 bases between. CDR3 sequence: CASSYGRELYGYTF. Here the CDR3 DNA reads TGTGCCAGCAGTTACGGGCGGGAACTCTATGGCTACACCTTC.

The V gene is TRBV27, the J gene TRBJ1-4, with D perhaps matching TRBD1 (5 bases). Between the trimmed V and J ends, which lost 2 bases and 8 bases, there was a span of 9 bases. The CDR3 loop spans 13 amino acids. From germline, CDR1 is MNHEY and CDR2 SMNVEV (reference sequence). The CDR3 spells CASSLGAREKLFF. CDR3 sequence (DNA): TGTGCCAGCAGTTTAGGGGCTCGGGAAAAACTGTTTTTT.

V gene TRBV2 combines with J gene TRBJ1-6; possible D gene TRBD1, 6 bases. The CDR3 extends over 15 amino acids. V lost 6 bases and J 6 bases, leaving 15 bases between the germline ends. Germline lookup yields CDR1 SNHLY and CDR2 FYNNEI. CDR3 DNA: TGTGCCAGCAGGGTTACAGGGATGGGTAATTCACCCCTCCACTTT. The encoded protein is CASRVTGMGNSPLHF. The full variable domain, completed using reference TRBV2 and TRBJ1-6, is EPEVTQTPSHQVTQMGQEVILRCVPISNHLYFYWYRQILGQKVEFLVSFYNNEISEKSEIFDDQFSVERPDGSNFTLKIRSTKLEDSAMYFCASRVTGMGNSPLHFGNGTRLTVT.

V and J are TRBV7-9 and TRBJ2-7; the D is unclear. CDR1 is SEHNR, CDR2 FQNEAQ, per germline (reference sequence). CDR3 length: 11 residues. V was pared by 2 bases and J by 6 bases, with 5 bases between. Here the CDR3 DNA reads TGTGCCAGCAGCTTAAATTCCGAGCAGTACTTC. It translates to CASSLNSEQYF.

This clone appeared once. The chain combines TRBV7-2 with TRBJ2-5; D is undetermined. The germline V gene has CDR1 SGHTA and CDR2 FQGNSA. V was trimmed by 5 bases and J by 4 bases, leaving 8 bases between them. The CDR3 extends over 12 amino acids. In DNA, the CDR3 is TGTGCCAGCAGCCGCTTAGGAGAGACCCAGTACTTC. As protein: CASSRLGETQYF.